What follows is one TCR beta chain and its context. Nominally healthy donors provided the samples, though records likely missed some immune exposures. The PCR ran on 60 Vbeta and 13 Jbeta primers. Using immunoSEQ multiplex PCR, the repertoire was profiled, and TCRdb retains in-frame clones only, with some absent. Its listing shows 93,000 or so clones. The CDR3 runs to 14 residues. The germline gives CDR1 MNHNY, CDR2 SVGAGI (reference sequence). Trimming stripped 2 bases from V and 3 bases from J, with 10 bases between. The data originate from a study of cytomegalovirus exposure and HLA in healthy donors.

This clonotype originated in a middle-aged man in good health and CMV-seronegative. What was sequenced was PBMCs. The chain couples TRBV6-6 to TRBJ1-1; tentatively, D is TRBD1 (6 bases). DNA for the CDR3: TGTGCCAGCAGTTACGGGGGGGCCTACACTGAAGCTTTCTTT. Translated, it gives CASSYGGAYTEAFF.